This record concerns one T cell receptor (beta chain) sequence. CDR1 and CDR2 (germline): LGHNT, FRNRAP. Trimming pared 2 bases from V and 4 bases from J, leaving 6 bases between. The CDR3 runs 12 residues. The data were taken from a study of T cell responses to AZD1222 COVID-19 vaccine. Measured with immunoSEQ multiplex PCR; TCRdb has only the in-frame clones, and not every one. Altogether roughly 90,000 clones are present, approximately 86% being singletons, with the ten largest covering roughly 6%. The sample was peripheral blood, taken on day 0 of AZD1222 vaccination. The chain uses TRBV12-5 and TRBJ2-7; D is undetermined. The clonotype was recovered from an adult in good health. CDR3 sequence reads: CASGLLSYEQYF. CDR3 bases: TGTGCTAGTGGTTTGTTGTCTTACGAGCAGTACTTC.